Below, one T cell receptor (beta chain) is given with its context. The record originates from a study of shared clonotypes between healthy human individuals. Study overall: Each donor's CD8 memory used one plate, CD8 naive two, each CD4 subset three.

The assay ran at deep level. Genomic DNA per cell subset filled all wells of several immunoSEQ plates. The protocol was immunoSEQ multiplex PCR, while the TCRdb copy is restricted to in-frame clones and leaves out a portion. The table lists 2 million to 2.5 million clones, approximately 94% of them singletons. V lost 6 bases, J lost 0 bases, and 13 bases lay in between. CDR1 and CDR2 (germline): SNHLY, FYNNEI. The CDR3 runs to 15 residues. The chain employs TRBV2 and TRBJ2-3; possible D gene TRBD1, 6 bases. Sequences were obtained from naive CD4+ T cells sorted from blood. Noted subset: CD45RA+ positively selected. The TCR originated in a man between 18 and 35 years old in good health. CDR3 amino acids: CASRPGQWSTDTQYF. Written as DNA, the CDR3 is TGTGCCAGCAGGCCGGGACAATGGAGCACAGATACGCAGTATTTT. Filled out from reference TRBV2 and TRBJ2-3, the complete variable domain reads EPEVTQTPSHQVTQMGQEVILRCVPISNHLYFYWYRQILGQKVEFLVSFYNNEISEKSEIFDDQFSVERPDGSNFTLKIRSTKLEDSAMYFCASRPGQWSTDTQYFGPGTRLTVL.